The sequence of this T cell receptor beta chain was determined in a study of long-term antiretroviral therapy in people with HIV. Study observations and caveats: When set beside controls, HIV repertoires had CDR3 length ranges that were narrower. Clonotypes expanded prior to ART showed repertoire dominance at all sampled time points.

Every HIV-positive participant received treatment in the United States. It was version v3.0 of the immunoSEQ assay that was run at survey level. Produced via immunoSEQ multiplex PCR; TCRdb's table is partial and in-frame only. The table shows about 25,000 clones, with about 86% occurring only once. Comments on this clone: Its antigen is unknown.

CDR1 and CDR2 (germline): PRHDT, FYEKMQ (reference sequence). The CDR3 covers 13 residues. V was pared by 6 bases and J by 1 base, with 9 bases between. The rearrangement uses TRBV13 and TRBJ1-1; D unresolved. The specimen was unsorted PBMCs, collected 0.7 years before starting antiretroviral therapy. This receptor was obtained from a man aged 25-40 years with HIV. CDR3 amino acids: CASSKRANTEAFF. DNA for the CDR3: TGTGCCAGCAGTAAACGAGCGAACACTGAAGCTTTCTTT. Filled out from reference TRBV13 and TRBJ1-1, the complete variable domain reads AAGVIQSPRHLIKEKRETATLKCYPIPRHDTVYWYQQGPGQDPQFLISFYEKMQSDKGSIPDRFSAQQFSDYHSELNMSSLELGDSALYFCASSKRANTEAFFGQGTRLTVV.